One sample yielded the 27 T cell receptor beta chains listed below, sequenced in a study of blood T cells in healthy people across ages. A J-beta primer mix and a sample-barcoded 5' primer were used in a second PCR of roughly 7 to 12 cycles. TCRdb analysed the 5' RACE reads with MiXCR anew, one entry per CDR3 protein. Among 1.5 million to 1.9 million distinct CDR3 sequences listed, approximately 42% were seen once. The sample comprised blood. The source is a woman aged 18-29 years in good health.

This chain joins TRBV12-3 or TRBV12-4 and TRBJ2-5; 10 bases align to TRBD2. V shed 5 bases, J shed 3 bases, and the junction held 9 bases outside the gene matches. This CDR3 has 16 residues. As DNA, the CDR3 is TGTGCCAGCAGTCCGGTCGGGACTAGCGAAAAAGAGACCCAGTACTTC. As protein: CASSPVGTSEKETQYF.

The chain links TRBV29-1 to TRBJ2-7; 8 bases agree with TRBD1. After removal of 5 bases from V and 1 base from J, the junction contained 4 bases not matched to a gene. CDR3 length: 13 residues. The V gene's germline CDR1 is SQVTM and CDR2 ANQGSEA. In nucleotides, the CDR3 is TGCAGCGTTAAAGGACAGGGATCCTACGAGCAGTACTTC. Translated: CSVKGQGSYEQYF.

The chain joins TRBV6-6 to TRBJ2-2; TRBD2 matches at 10 bases. Germline V lookup: CDR1 MNHNY, CDR2 SVGAGI (reference sequence). Losses at the gene ends were 5 bases for V and 2 bases for J; bases not matched to a gene: 5. The CDR3 consists of 16 residues. For the CDR3, the DNA is TGTGCCAGCAGTGACACTAGCGGGGAAAACACCGGGGAGCTGTTTTTT. This translates into CASSDTSGENTGELFF.

The gene calls are TRBV4-1 and TRBJ1-4, with D hard to call. Germline assignment: CDR1 MGHRA and CDR2 YSYEKL. The CDR3 contains 18 residues. Deletions cut 6 bases from V and 0 bases from J, with 20 bases between. The CDR3 reads CASSPKGLATTTNEKLFF. DNA of the CDR3: TGCGCCAGCAGTCCAAAAGGGCTGGCGACCACAACTAATGAAAAACTGTTTTTT.

A few counts support this clonotype. The rearrangement links TRBV27 to TRBJ2-1; 10 bases are a match to TRBD1. Losses at the gene ends were 2 bases for V and 8 bases for J; bases not matched to a gene: 12. From germline, CDR1 is MNHEY and CDR2 SMNVEV (reference sequence). The CDR3 covers 17 residues. The CDR3 loop is CASSLGVRTGGQDEQFF. The CDR3 DNA is TGTGCCAGCAGTTTAGGGGTTAGGACAGGGGGACAGGATGAGCAGTTCTTC.

The chain joins TRBV5-1 to TRBJ1-1, with D perhaps TRBD1 (5 bases). The CDR3 sequence is 13 residues long. Deletions cut 6 bases from V and 1 base from J, with 10 bases between. The germline gives CDR1 SGHRS, CDR2 YFSETQ. CDR3 sequence reads: CASKAGTNTEAFF. The CDR3 coding sequence is TGCGCCAGCAAGGCAGGGACGAACACTGAAGCTTTCTTT.

This clonotype has a handful of counts. This chain's CDR3 is CASSYRGTYNEQFF. Written as DNA, the CDR3 is TGTGCCAGCAGTTACCGGGGAACCTACAATGAGCAGTTCTTC. This chain links TRBV6-5 with TRBJ2-1; D perhaps matches TRBD2 (5 bases). CDR3 length: 14 residues. Between the trimmed V and J ends, which lost 2 bases and 2 bases, there was a span of 7 bases. Germline assignment: CDR1 MNHEY and CDR2 SVGAGI.

This clonotype was counted only a few times. This chain uses TRBV10-3 with TRBJ2-6; unclear D gene. Germline CDR1 and CDR2: ENHRY and SYGVKD. Between the trimmed V and J ends, which lost 2 bases and 0 bases, there was a span of 11 bases. The CDR3 consists of 17 residues. CDR3 sequence reads: CAISEPLDNSGANVLTF. Here the CDR3 DNA reads TGTGCCATCAGTGAGCCCCTAGACAACTCTGGGGCCAACGTCCTGACTTTC.

This clonotype was found a few times. The CDR3 DNA is TGCGCCAGCAGCCAAGAGGGACAGGGGGCTTACAATGAGCAGTTCTTC. This translates into CASSQEGQGAYNEQFF. The J gene is TRBJ2-1, the V gene TRBV4-3; 12 bases are a match to TRBD1. The J segment lost 4 bases and the V segment lost 0 bases, leaving 1 base of the junction unmatched. The CDR3 spans 16 residues. The V gene's germline CDR1 is LGHNA and CDR2 YSLEER.

The CDR3 here is CASGTSGHRELFF. CDR3 bases: TGTGCCAGCGGGACTTCAGGGCACCGGGAGCTGTTTTTT. The chain couples TRBV6-2 or TRBV6-3 to TRBJ2-2; TRBD2 is a possible D gene (6 bases). Germline CDR1 and CDR2: MNHEY and SVGEGT. The ends were cut back, 8 bases at V and 9 bases at J, with 16 bases in the middle. The CDR3 is 13 residues long.

The chain is built from TRBV7-2 and TRBJ1-1, with D possibly being TRBD1 (5 bases). This CDR3 is 14 amino acids long. V was shortened by 6 bases and J by 4 bases, with 15 bases between the two germline ends. Germline CDR1 reads SGHTA; CDR2 reads FQGNSA. The CDR3 sequence is CASRQRDSSTEAFF. The CDR3 coding sequence is TGTGCCAGCAGGCAGCGGGACTCCTCCACTGAAGCTTTCTTT.

This clonotype was seen more than once but under ten times. V usage is TRBV6-4 and J usage is TRBJ2-1, with a weak D call TRBD2 (5 bases). V was cut by 0 bases and J by 7 bases, with 10 bases left in between. The CDR3 extends over 14 amino acids. Germline-derived CDR1 and CDR2 are MRHNA and SNTAGT. CDR3 sequence (DNA): TGTGCCAGCAGTGACTCGGCGTCGGGGAATGAGCAGTTCTTC. Translated, it gives CASSDSASGNEQFF.

V is TRBV6-2 or TRBV6-3 and J is TRBJ2-1, with TRBD2 matching over 12 bases. The CDR3 is made up of 20 amino acids. The V gene end was trimmed by 1 base and the J gene end by 2 bases; junction bases not matched to a gene: 12. Looked up from germline, CDR1 is MNHEY and CDR2 is SVGEGT. The CDR3 loop is CASSYLGRLAGGRTYNEQFF. Written as DNA, the CDR3 is TGTGCCAGCAGTTACTTGGGGAGGCTAGCGGGAGGGAGGACCTACAATGAGCAGTTCTTC.

V usage is TRBV7-9 and J usage is TRBJ2-1, with TRBD2 identical over 9 bases. CDR1 and CDR2 (germline): SEHNR, FQNEAQ (reference sequence). V trimming: 0 bases; J trimming: 5 bases; junction bases outside the gene matches: 2. This CDR3 is 15 amino acids long. The CDR3 sequence is CASSLAVAGDNEQFF. The CDR3 nucleotides are TGTGCCAGCAGCTTAGCCGTAGCGGGGGACAATGAGCAGTTCTTC.

With respect to this clonotype: Relative to the germline gene, one junction end is altered; a read error may explain this. V usage is TRBV4-1 and J usage is TRBJ2-1; D may be TRBD2 (6 bases). The CDR3 spans 16 residues. Germline-derived CDR1 and CDR2 are MGHRA and YSYEKL. The CDR3 nucleotides are TGCGCCGGCAGCCACTTGTCCGGGACTTTCTACAATGAGCAGTTCTTC. Translating gives CAGSHLSGTFYNEQFF.

This clonotype occurred a few times. The chain uses TRBV7-2 and TRBJ2-5; 10 positions match TRBD2. The trim removed 0 bases at V and 3 bases at J, leaving 7 bases unmatched. CDR3 length equals 17 residues. The germline V gene encodes CDR1 SGHTA and CDR2 FQGNSA. The chain's CDR3 is CASSLAHEAGGKETQYF. CDR3 nucleotides: TGTGCCAGCAGCTTAGCGCATGAAGCGGGGGGGAAAGAGACCCAGTACTTC.

The rearrangement joins TRBV7-2 to TRBJ2-4; 7 nucleotides align to TRBD2. The V and J ends lost 1 base and 1 base, in that order; junction bases with no gene match: 7. The V gene's germline CDR1 is SGHTA and CDR2 FQGNSA. CDR3 length equals 17 residues. The DNA of the CDR3 is TGTGCCAGCAGCTTAGTTAGCGGGCACCCGGCCAAAAACATTCAGTACTTC. Its protein is CASSLVSGHPAKNIQYF.

Of note for this clonotype: The junction does not match germline at one end; this may be a read error. V usage is TRBV7-2 and J usage is TRBJ2-3; D is unresolved. There are 16 residues in the CDR3. Germline CDR1 SGHTA, CDR2 FQGNSA. Here the CDR3 DNA reads TGTGCCAGCAGCTTATTTCCAGCCACAAACACAGATATGCAGTATTTT. This sequence encodes CASSLFPATNTDMQYF.

This clonotype was seen only a few times. The chain uses TRBV6-4 and TRBJ2-7; 14 bases map to TRBD2. The tail of the sequence fits TRBJ2-5 better, so the J call may be wrong. This CDR3 contains 16 residues. Germline-derived CDR1 and CDR2 are MRHNA and SNTAGT. The CDR3 nucleotides are TGTGCCAGCCATACTCCGGGACTAGCGGGAGTAGAGACCCAGTACTTC. This translates into CASHTPGLAGVETQYF.

Turning to this clonotype: At one of its ends the junction is not consistent with the germline gene, which may arise from a read error. The rearrangement links TRBV7-7 to TRBJ2-5; 10 bases fit TRBD1. Germline V gives CDR1 SSHAT, CDR2 FNYEAQ (reference sequence). CDR3 size: 15 residues. The CDR3 sequence is CASSSGTGAFETQYF. As DNA, the CDR3 is TGTGCTAGCAGTTCCGGGACAGGGGCTTTTGAGACCCAGTACTTC.

The chain combines TRBV4-3 with TRBJ1-1; tentative D call: TRBD1 (6 bases). V lost 1 base and J lost 1, with 10 bases in between. There are 15 residues in the CDR3. The germline V gene has CDR1 LGHNA and CDR2 YSLEER. CDR3 region: CASSQATGSNTEAFF. CDR3 sequence (DNA): TGCGCCAGCAGCCAAGCGACAGGTTCGAACACTGAAGCTTTCTTT.

A few counts support this clonotype. The V and J genes are TRBV6-1 and TRBJ1-5; weak D call: TRBD1 (6 bases). From germline, CDR1 is MNHNS and CDR2 SASEGT. The CDR3 runs 14 residues. The ends were cut back, 6 bases at V and 4 bases at J, with 13 bases in the middle. CDR3 loop: CASREQGVNQPQHF. The CDR3 nucleotides read TGTGCCAGCAGGGAACAGGGAGTGAATCAGCCCCAGCATTTT.

This clonotype was seen a handful of times. The V gene is TRBV7-9, the J gene TRBJ2-7; D remains unclear. Germline values: CDR1 SEHNR, CDR2 FQNEAQ (reference sequence). Trimming left V 3 bases short and J 2 bases short, with 8 bases between. This CDR3 contains 13 residues. The CDR3 region is CASSFPSTYEQYF. Written as DNA, the CDR3 is TGTGCCAGCAGCTTCCCCAGTACCTACGAGCAGTACTTC.

The chain joins TRBV7-9 to TRBJ1-5; D may be TRBD1 (5 bases). V dropped 4 bases and J dropped 11 bases, with 15 bases sitting between them. The length of the CDR3 is 13 residues. Germline V CDR1 and CDR2: SEHNR, FQNEAQ (reference sequence). The CDR3: CASSSGAGTAQHF. The CDR3 DNA sequence: TGTGCCAGCAGCTCCGGAGCGGGGACGGCCCAGCATTTT.

The chain is built from TRBV5-6 and TRBJ2-1, with TRBD2 matching 8 bases. This CDR3 has 16 residues. Germline CDR1 reads SGHDT; CDR2 reads YYEEEE. V was pared by 3 bases and J by 7 bases, with 12 bases of the junction left unmatched. The CDR3 DNA reads TGTGCCAGCAGCTACTACGGGAGGGCCACGGAGAATGAGCAGTTCTTC. This encodes CASSYYGRATENEQFF.

J is TRBJ1-2 and V is TRBV19, with a tentative D call TRBD1 (5 bases). The ends were cut back, 3 bases at V and 1 base at J, with 12 bases in the middle. The CDR3 spans 15 residues. The V gene's germline CDR1 is LNHDA and CDR2 SQIVND (reference sequence). Here the CDR3 DNA reads TGTGCCAGTAGTATTAGGGACGCTCGTAACTATGGCTACACCTTC. It encodes CASSIRDARNYGYTF.

V and J are TRBV6-5 and TRBJ2-5; the D is unclear. The length of the CDR3 is 14 residues. CDR1 and CDR2 (germline): MNHEY, SVGAGI. V lost 2 bases and J lost 7, with 14 bases in between. This CDR3 reads CASSYGAGSGTQYF. In DNA, the CDR3 is TGTGCCAGCAGTTACGGTGCAGGTAGTGGGACCCAGTACTTC.